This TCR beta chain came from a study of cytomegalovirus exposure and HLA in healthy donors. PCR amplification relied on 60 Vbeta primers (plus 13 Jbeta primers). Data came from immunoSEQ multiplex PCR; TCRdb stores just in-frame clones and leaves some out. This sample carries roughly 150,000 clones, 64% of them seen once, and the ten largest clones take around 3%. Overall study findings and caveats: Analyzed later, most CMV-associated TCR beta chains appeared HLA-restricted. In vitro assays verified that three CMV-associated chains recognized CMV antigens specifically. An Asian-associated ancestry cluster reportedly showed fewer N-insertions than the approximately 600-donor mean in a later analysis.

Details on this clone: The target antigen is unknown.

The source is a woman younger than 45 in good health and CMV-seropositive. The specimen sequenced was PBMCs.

The CDR3 region is CASSQTRTGTNYGYTF. In DNA, the CDR3 is TGTGCCAGCAGCCAAACCCGGACAGGGACAAACTATGGCTACACCTTC. The J gene is TRBJ1-2, the V gene TRBV4-2; 8 nucleotides agree with TRBD1. With V trimmed by 2 bases and J by 2 bases, 7 bases remained unmatched. CDR1 is LGHNA and CDR2 is YNFKEQ in the germline V gene. The CDR3 totals 16 residues.